The 15 T cell receptor beta chains below come from one sample, sequenced in a study of blood T cell repertoires in COVID-19. The protocol was immunoSEQ multiplex PCR, while the TCRdb copy is restricted to in-frame clones and leaves out a portion. The sample consists of more than 150,000 clones, 81% of them appearing once. The sequenced material came from peripheral blood. The receptors derive from a woman at least 80 years old with COVID-19, enrolled during active disease.

This clone is a singleton in its sample. The V and J genes are TRBV11-2 and TRBJ1-6; no firm D call. This CDR3 is built from 14 residues. CDR1 and CDR2 from the germline V gene are SGHAT and FQNNGV. Trimming cost V 6 bases and J 10 bases, with 16 bases left between them. Written as DNA, the CDR3 is TGTGCCAGCAGGCCCTTGAGGGCACTCTCACCCCTCCACTTT. Translated, it gives CASRPLRALSPLHF.

The chain uses TRBV5-1 and TRBJ1-2, with a possible D match to TRBD1 (5 bases). Germline V gives CDR1 SGHRS, CDR2 YFSETQ. Trimming took off 2 bases at V and 7 bases at J, with 15 bases between the two ends. The CDR3 extends over 14 amino acids. Here the CDR3 DNA reads TGCGCCAGCAGCTTAGGTGGTCAGGGCCGTGGCTACACCTTC. Translation gives CASSLGGQGRGYTF.

The chain joins TRBV7-9 to TRBJ1-1; maybe TRBD1 (6 bases). Trimming removed 1 base at V and 6 bases at J, with 9 bases between. Germline V gene sequence: CDR1 SEHNR, CDR2 FQNEAQ (reference sequence). This CDR3 has 13 residues. CDR3 sequence reads: CASSLDWGPEAFF. DNA for the CDR3: TGTGCCAGCAGCTTAGATTGGGGGCCTGAAGCTTTCTTT.

V gene TRBV15 combines with J gene TRBJ2-7; possibly TRBD2 for D (6 bases). This CDR3 has 15 amino acids. Germline lookup yields CDR1 LNHNV and CDR2 YYDKDF (reference sequence). Between the trimmed V and J ends, which lost 3 bases and 6 bases, there was a span of 18 bases. CDR3 in amino acids: CATSRWDSGGLEQYF. The DNA for the CDR3 is TGTGCCACCAGCAGGTGGGACTCTGGGGGTCTCGAGCAGTACTTC. Full variable domain (remainder filled in from reference TRBV15 and TRBJ2-7): DAMVIQNPRYQVTQFGKPVTLSCSQTLNHNVMYWYQQKSSQAPKLLFHYYDKDFNNEADTPDNFQSRRPNTSFCFLDIRSPGLGDTAMYLCATSRWDSGGLEQYFGPGTRLTVT.

This rearrangement joins TRBV15 to TRBJ1-6, with a possible D match to TRBD1 (6 bases). V was clipped by 5 bases and J by 7 bases, with 9 bases between them. Germline V gives CDR1 LNHNV, CDR2 YYDKDF (reference sequence). The CDR3 length is 13 residues. CDR3 protein: CATSWTDNSPLHF. The CDR3 nucleotides are TGTGCCACCAGCTGGACAGACAATTCACCCCTCCACTTT.

V gene TRBV19 combines with J gene TRBJ1-5; TRBD1 agrees at 8 bases. Germline-derived CDR1 and CDR2 are LNHDA and SQIVND (reference sequence). V trimming: 4 bases; J trimming: 7 bases; junction bases outside the gene matches: 9. This CDR3 is 15 amino acids long. CDR3 amino acids: CASSNPGQGRQPQHF. CDR3 bases: TGTGCCAGTAGTAACCCCGGACAGGGCCGACAGCCCCAGCATTTT.

The V and J genes are TRBV9 and TRBJ1-3; perhaps TRBD1 as D (6 bases). Trimming removed 7 bases at V and 0 bases at J, with 14 bases between. Germline V CDR1 and CDR2: SGDLS, YYNGEE. The CDR3 runs 15 residues. This chain's CDR3 is CASARTVNSGNTIYF. The DNA of the CDR3 is TGTGCCAGCGCCCGGACAGTTAACTCTGGAAACACCATATATTTT.

The rearrangement joins TRBV19 to TRBJ1-5; the match to TRBD1 covers 10 bases. The CDR3 extends over 13 amino acids. CDR1 is LNHDA and CDR2 is SQIVND in the germline V gene (reference sequence). V lost 6 bases, J lost 6 bases, and 2 bases stayed unmatched. The CDR3 DNA follows: TGTGCCAGTAGCGGGACAGGGGTTCAGCCCCAGCATTTT. This codes for CASSGTGVQPQHF. The full variable domain, with the rest looked up from reference TRBV19 and TRBJ1-5, is DGGITQSPKYLFRKEGQNVTLSCEQNLNHDAMYWYRQDPGQGLRLIYYSQIVNDFQKGDIAEGYSVSREKKESFPLTVTSAQKNPTAFYLCASSGTGVQPQHFGDGTRLSIL.

The CDR3 is CASSFSFGLAGDGGTDTQYF. CDR3 bases: TGTGCCAGCAGCTTTTCCTTTGGGCTAGCGGGAGACGGTGGCACAGATACGCAGTATTTT. The chain combines TRBV7-8 with TRBJ2-3; 10 positions match TRBD2. CDR3 length equals 20 residues. The trim removed 3 bases at V and 1 base at J, leaving 16 bases unmatched. Germline lookup yields CDR1 SGHVS and CDR2 FQNEAQ.

The chain links TRBV5-5 to TRBJ2-1, with a weak D call TRBD2 (6 bases). V was pared by 0 bases and J by 4 bases, with 11 bases between. There are 15 residues in the CDR3. CDR1 and CDR2 (germline): SGHKS, YYEKEE (reference sequence). The chain's CDR3 is CASSLVADSYNEQFF. The CDR3 DNA is TGTGCCAGCAGCTTGGTAGCGGATTCGTACAATGAGCAGTTCTTC.

The chain links TRBV29-1 to TRBJ1-2; the match to TRBD1 covers 7 bases. CDR1 and CDR2 from the germline V gene are SQVTM and ANQGSEA. This CDR3 region has 14 residues. J lost 5 bases, V lost 0 bases, and 6 bases had no gene match. The CDR3 DNA sequence: TGCAGCGTTGAAGATTTGGGACAGACTTATGGCTACACCTTC. Residues: CSVEDLGQTYGYTF.

The rearrangement uses TRBV30 and TRBJ2-3; the D gene is possibly TRBD2 (6 bases). From germline, CDR1 is GTSNPN and CDR2 SVGIG (reference sequence). The length of the CDR3 is 14 residues. Trimming took off 4 bases at V and 11 bases at J, with 22 bases between the two ends. The CDR3 DNA reads TGTGCCTGGACCGGGAGTCCCGCGACCGGTGGGCAGTATTTT. It specifies CAWTGSPATGGQYF.

For the CDR3, the DNA is TGTGCCAGCAGCCGTGACTGGGAGACCCAGTACTTC. Amino acids: CASSRDWETQYF. J is TRBJ2-5 and V is TRBV7-9; D is unclear. This CDR3 region has 12 residues. Trimming took 5 bases from V and 5 from J, leaving 9 bases between them. Looked up from germline, CDR1 is SEHNR and CDR2 is FQNEAQ (reference sequence).

The gene calls are TRBV7-9 and TRBJ2-7; no reliable D call. Looked up from germline, CDR1 is SEHNR and CDR2 is FQNEAQ (reference sequence). Trimming took off 2 bases at V and 13 bases at J, with 18 bases between the two ends. CDR3 length: 13 amino acids. The CDR3 sequence: CASSLYSGSTVYF. CDR3 DNA: TGTGCCAGCAGCTTATACTCCGGGTCTACGGTTTACTTC.

The J gene is TRBJ2-7, the V gene TRBV29-1; 11 bases are shared with TRBD1. This CDR3 comprises 15 residues. Germline lookup yields CDR1 SQVTM and CDR2 ANQGSEA. V dropped 5 bases and J dropped 2; count of bases not matched to a gene: 8. CDR3 sequence: CSVLKGDRGAYEQYF. The CDR3 coding sequence is TGCAGCGTTTTGAAAGGGGACAGGGGGGCCTACGAGCAGTACTTC.